This T cell receptor (beta chain) stems from a study of blood T cell repertoires in COVID-19. Study-level information: From T cells, B-cell-depleted T cells, or PBMCs came the material, which was cDNA or gDNA.

Germline CDR1 reads SGHRS; CDR2 reads YFSETQ. This CDR3 region has 14 residues. V lost 6 bases to trimming and J lost 5 bases, with 18 bases between them. Measured with immunoSEQ multiplex PCR; TCRdb has only the in-frame clones, and not every one. The sample has roughly 230,000 clones; 65% to 90% are singletons. V usage is TRBV5-1 and J usage is TRBJ2-7, with a possible D match to TRBD2 (5 bases). The specimen was peripheral blood. The clonotype comes from a woman in her 50s with acute or convalescent COVID-19. CDR3 DNA: TGCGCCAGCAAAGCCGGGCCAAGAGGGAACGAGCAGTACTTC. Protein product: CASKAGPRGNEQYF.